This T cell receptor (beta chain) was recovered during a study of T cell repertoires in ileal Crohn's disease (dated by TCRdb to between 2019 and 2020). Broadly, across the study: The median duration of disease was 7.9 years, and at the time of surgery roughly 38% of patients were active smokers. Every patient underwent surgery because of a complication, which was stricturing disease in approximately 61% and penetrating disease in around 40%. About half of the patients received postoperative therapy: about eleven received thiopurines and 15 to 20 received anti-TNF agents. TCR repertoire analysis was done in about 57 Crohn's disease patients from a prospective multicentre cohort. The study was conducted in parallel with a multicentre cohort that was designed to identify predictors of early endoscopic recurrence following ileocolonic resection. Endoscopic postoperative recurrence was defined by a Rutgeerts score above i0. The study sequenced 170 or so mucosal samples from some 62 patients, taken at several locations on the surgical specimen and at postoperative endoscopy.

Trimming leaves V shorter by 6 bases and J shorter by 4 bases, with the junction holding 8 bases beyond the gene matches. The CDR3, from cysteine to phenylalanine, totals 15 residues. Here the CDR3 DNA is all that survives: 45 bases in frame from base 1. CDR1 and CDR2 (SEHNR, FQNEAQ) derive from the germline V gene (reference sequence). Concerning this clone: This clone's antigen is unknown. Per-base qualities were not stored, and no clone one base away is much larger.

Around 0.45 micrograms of biopsy DNA per sample were submitted for commercial TCRB immunosequencing. A two-step, amplification bias-controlled multiplex PCR was used by Adaptive Biotechnology to amplify CDR3 regions from genomic DNA. In the first PCR, primers covered every V and J gene segment, and in the second PCR, barcodes and Illumina adapters were added. An Illumina instrument was used to sequence the CDR3 libraries. Processing in the source paper ran as follows. The analysis used both the pipelines supplied by the vendor and custom analysis of the raw data in R/Bioconductor with R version 3.3.0. Clonality, which ranges from 0 to 1, was calculated as the inverse of the normalised Shannon entropy across all productive clones. The repertoire share taken up by the top 100 clones defined high-frequency clones, and only clones that passed a 95% confidence test were kept. Repertoire diversity was measured with the Simpson index, and overlap between samples was measured with the Morisita-Horn index. The clones in this table, taken by TCRdb from immuneACCESS, are in-frame only. Not every clone is retained; where verified, under half of the shortfall comes from an unresolved V gene, and the cause of the rest is unknown. V, J and clone size were drawn from that table, and D and trimming were deduced from the DNA. This sample has approximately 5,000 clones in its table, and 81% of those were observed once. Clones ranked in the top ten supply approximately 5.9% of the sample.

General study outcomes and caveats: Endoscopic recurrence was found to be associated with higher high-frequency clone percentages at surgery, and recurrence was observed in all patients with clonality above 26.8% (18/57). A significantly higher proportion of clonal expansions was observed in active smokers at surgery than in non-smokers (25.9% vs 17.9%, p=0.02). Compared with CD4 T cells, sorted CD8 T cells contained more high-frequency clones, which suggests that the mucosal expansions were mostly CD8. Only a subgroup of patients, of unstated size, had their mucosal CD4 and CD8 T cells sorted and sequenced.

Adults with ileal or ileocolonic Crohn's disease and an indication for ileocolonic resection were eligible for inclusion. Before DNA extraction, whole ileal mucosal biopsies were kept frozen at -80 degrees C. Genomic DNA was extracted from frozen whole biopsies with a TRizol-based method and quantified on a NanoDrop 2000 spectrophotometer. The specimen was ileal tissue. The chain links TRBV7-9 with TRBJ2-3; 9 nucleotides in the junction match TRBD1. This receptor was taken from an adult with Crohn's disease. The DNA reads TGTGCCAGCAGTTCTGACAGGGGGTTCGCAGATACGCAGTATTTT. It specifies CASSSDRGFADTQYF. Here the CDR3 is joined to the reference TRBV7-9 and TRBJ2-3 genes, and the full variable domain is: DTGVSQNPRHKITKRGQNVTFRCDPISEHNRLYWYRQTLGQGPEFLTYFQNEAQLEKSRLLSDRFSAERPKGSFSTLEIQRTEQGDSAMYLCASSSDRGFADTQYFGPGTRLTVL.